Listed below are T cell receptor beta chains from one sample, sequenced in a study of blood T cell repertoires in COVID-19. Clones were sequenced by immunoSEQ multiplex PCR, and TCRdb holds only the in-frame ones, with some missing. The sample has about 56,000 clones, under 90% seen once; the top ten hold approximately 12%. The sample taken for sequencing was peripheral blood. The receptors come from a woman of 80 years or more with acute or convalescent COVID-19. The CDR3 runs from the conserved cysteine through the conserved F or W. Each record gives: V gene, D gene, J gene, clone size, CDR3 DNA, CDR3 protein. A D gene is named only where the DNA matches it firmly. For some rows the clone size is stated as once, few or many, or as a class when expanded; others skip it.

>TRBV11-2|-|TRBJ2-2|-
TGTGCCAGCAGCTTAGGGCTCTTCGGGGAGCTGTTTTTT
CASSLGLFGELFF
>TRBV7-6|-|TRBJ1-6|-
TGTGCCAGCAGCCCATCCGGGACATATAATTCACCCCTCCACTTT
CASSPSGTYNSPLHF
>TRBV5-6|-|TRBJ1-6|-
TGTGCCAGCAGCCCAGAACAGGGAGCGGGGAATTCACCCCTCCACTTT
CASSPEQGAGNSPLHF
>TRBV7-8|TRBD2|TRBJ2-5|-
TGTGCCAGCAGCTTAAGCGGGGGACCCGCGGTGGAGACCCAGTACTTC
CASSLSGGPAVETQYF
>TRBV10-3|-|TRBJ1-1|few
TGTGCCATCAGCGAGATGAGTGGTATGAACACTGAAGCTTTCTTT
CAISEMSGMNTEAFF
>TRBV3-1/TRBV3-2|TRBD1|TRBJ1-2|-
TGTGCCAGCAGCGTACAGGGGGCTCTTGATGGCTACACCTTC
CASSVQGALDGYTF
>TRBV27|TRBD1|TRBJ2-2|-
TGTGCCAGCAGCCTAGGACAGGGGAGCACCGGGGAGCTGTTTTTT
CASSLGQGSTGELFF
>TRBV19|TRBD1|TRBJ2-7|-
TGTGCCAGTAGTAGAAAGGGACAGGGATTCCACGAGCAGTACTTC
CASSRKGQGFHEQYF
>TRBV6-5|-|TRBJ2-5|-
-
CAVVGAGTKYF
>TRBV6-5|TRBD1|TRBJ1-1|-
TGTGCCAGCAGACCGCGGACGCCCGGGACAGCGTTT
CASRPRTPGTAF
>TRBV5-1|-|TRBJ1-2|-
TGCGCCAGCAGCCCATCCGCGACACTTAATCATGGCTACACCTTC
CASSPSATLNHGYTF
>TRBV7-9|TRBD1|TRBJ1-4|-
TGTGCCAGCAGCTTAGACGTTCGACAGGGGAATGAAAAACTGTTTTTT
CASSLDVRQGNEKLFF
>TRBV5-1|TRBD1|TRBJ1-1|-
TGCGCCAGCAGCCTACAGGGGCAGGCTGAAGCTTTCTTT
CASSLQGQAEAFF
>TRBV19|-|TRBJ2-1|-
TGTGCCAGTAGTCGGGATAGCGGCCTCTACAATGAGCAGTTCTTC
CASSRDSGLYNEQFF
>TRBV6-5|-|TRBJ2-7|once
TGTGCCAGCAGTTACTCGAAAGGGGGGGGATACGAGCAGTACTTC
CASSYSKGGGYEQYF
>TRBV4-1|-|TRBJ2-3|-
TGCGCCAGCAGCCAAGGGGGGCCCCCAGATACGCAGTATTTT
CASSQGGPPDTQYF
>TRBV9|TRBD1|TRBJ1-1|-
TGTGCCAGCAGCCCCAGGGGGCGTGGGGCCAACACTGAAGCTTTCTTT
CASSPRGRGANTEAFF
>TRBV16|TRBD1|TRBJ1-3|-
TGTGCCAGCAGCCGGGACAGGGTATCTGGAAACACCATATATTTT
CASSRDRVSGNTIYF
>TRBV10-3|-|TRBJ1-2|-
TGTGCCATCACCGCGGAGAGGGGCGCGGGGGGCTACACCTTC
CAITAERGAGGYTF
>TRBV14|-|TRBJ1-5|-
TGTGCCAGCAGCCGACAGGAAAGAGGGCCCCAGCATTTT
CASSRQERGPQHF
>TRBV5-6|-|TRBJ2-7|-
TGTGCCAGCACCCCGCGGCAGGGTAAATCCTACGAGCAGTACTTC
CASTPRQGKSYEQYF
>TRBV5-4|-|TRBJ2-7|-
TGTGCCAGCAGAAACGCAGCGGTTCCTACGGAGCAGTACTTC
CASRNAAVPTEQYF
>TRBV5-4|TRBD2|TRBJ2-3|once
TGTGCCAGCACCAGAGCGGGGGGGCTCCCAGATACGCAGTATTTT
CASTRAGGLPDTQYF
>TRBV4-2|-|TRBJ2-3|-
TGTGCCAGCAGCCAAGAAACTCGGGGTAGGGCAGATACGCAGTATTTT
CASSQETRGRADTQYF
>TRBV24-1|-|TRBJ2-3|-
TGTGTCTCCTCGGGGGTTCGGGGAACAGATACGCAGTATTTT
CVSSGVRGTDTQYF
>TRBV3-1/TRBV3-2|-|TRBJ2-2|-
TGTGCCAGCAGCCAAGTACGGGGGATCACCGGGGAGCTGTTTTTT
CASSQVRGITGELFF
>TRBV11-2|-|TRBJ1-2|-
TGTGCCAGCAGCTTAGGCGCTAACTATGGCTACACCTTC
CASSLGANYGYTF
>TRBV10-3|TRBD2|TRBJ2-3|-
TGTGCCATCAGTGCTGGCGGGGGTAACACAGATACGCAGTATTTT
CAISAGGGNTDTQYF
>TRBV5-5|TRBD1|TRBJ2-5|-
TGTGCCAGCAGCGCGACAGGGCCCGAGACCCAGTACTTC
CASSATGPETQYF
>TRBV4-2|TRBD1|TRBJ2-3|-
TGTGCCAGCAGCCTCGGGACAGGTAGCACAGATACGCAGTATTTT
CASSLGTGSTDTQYF
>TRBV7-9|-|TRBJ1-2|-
TGTGCCAGCAGCGGCACAGGGTATGGCGGCTACACCTTC
CASSGTGYGGYTF